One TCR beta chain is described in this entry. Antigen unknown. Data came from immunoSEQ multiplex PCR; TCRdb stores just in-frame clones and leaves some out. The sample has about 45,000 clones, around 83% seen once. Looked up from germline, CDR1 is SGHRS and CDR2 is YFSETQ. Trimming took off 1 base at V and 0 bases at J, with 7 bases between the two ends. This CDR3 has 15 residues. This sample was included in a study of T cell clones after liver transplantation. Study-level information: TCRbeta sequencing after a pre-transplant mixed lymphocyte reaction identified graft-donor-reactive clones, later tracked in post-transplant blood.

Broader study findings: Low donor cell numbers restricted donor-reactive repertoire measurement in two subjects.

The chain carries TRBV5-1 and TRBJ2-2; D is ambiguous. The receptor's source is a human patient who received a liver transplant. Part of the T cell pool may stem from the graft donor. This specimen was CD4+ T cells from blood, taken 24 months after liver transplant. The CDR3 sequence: CASSLIGANTGELFF. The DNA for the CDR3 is TGCGCCAGCAGCTTGATTGGGGCGAACACCGGGGAGCTGTTTTTT.